Given below is one T cell receptor (beta chain) in context. Its specificity is not known. The germline V gene encodes CDR1 SGHVS and CDR2 FNYEAQ. This CDR3 spans 17 amino acids. J was trimmed by 5 bases and V by 1 base; bases with no gene match: 9. These data come from a study of T cell responses to AZD1222 COVID-19 vaccine. Overall study findings and caveats: Baseline seropositivity characterized only a handful of AZD1222 recipients.

TCRdb's table, derived via immunoSEQ multiplex PCR, lists solely in-frame clones and lacks some. Among 99,000 or so clones listed, approximately 89% were seen once. This receptor was identified in an adult in good health. The chain couples TRBV7-6 to TRBJ2-1, with 9 bases aligning to TRBD1. The specimen comprised peripheral blood, sampled on day 0 of AZD1222 vaccination. CDR3 residues: CASSLGPRTGVDNEQFF. The CDR3, as DNA: TGTGCCAGCAGCTTAGGCCCACGGACAGGGGTTGACAATGAGCAGTTCTTC.